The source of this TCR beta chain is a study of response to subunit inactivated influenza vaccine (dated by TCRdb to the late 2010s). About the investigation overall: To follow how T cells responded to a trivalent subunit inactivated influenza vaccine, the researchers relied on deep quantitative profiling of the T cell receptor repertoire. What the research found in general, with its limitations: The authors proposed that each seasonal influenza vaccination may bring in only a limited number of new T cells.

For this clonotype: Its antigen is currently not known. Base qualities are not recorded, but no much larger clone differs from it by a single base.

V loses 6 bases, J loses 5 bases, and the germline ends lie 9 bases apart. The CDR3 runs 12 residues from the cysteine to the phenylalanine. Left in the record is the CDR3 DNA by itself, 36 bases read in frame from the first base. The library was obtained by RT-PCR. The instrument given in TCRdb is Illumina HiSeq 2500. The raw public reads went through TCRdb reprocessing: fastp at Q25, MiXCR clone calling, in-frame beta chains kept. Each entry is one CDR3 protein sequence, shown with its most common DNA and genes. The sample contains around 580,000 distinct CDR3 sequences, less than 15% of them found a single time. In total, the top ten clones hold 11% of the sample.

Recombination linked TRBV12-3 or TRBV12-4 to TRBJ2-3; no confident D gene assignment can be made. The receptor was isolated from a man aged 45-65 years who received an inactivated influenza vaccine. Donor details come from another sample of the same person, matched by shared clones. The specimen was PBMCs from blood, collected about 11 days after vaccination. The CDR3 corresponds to CASREVGDTQYF. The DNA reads TGTGCCAGCAGAGAGGTGGGAGATACGCAGTATTTT.